This T cell receptor beta chain was captured by sequencing in a study of T cell changes during pregnancy in multiple sclerosis (dated by TCRdb to about 2019). Some background on the complete study: The study examined how the T cell repertoire changed over the course of pregnancy in women with multiple sclerosis.

As for this clone: The antigen it recognizes is unknown. Base quality data are lacking; no much larger clone is found one base away.

The protocol used for the library was the immunoSEQ multiplex PCR assay. As stored in TCRdb, this immuneACCESS dataset retains in-frame rearrangements with V and J assigned. A fraction of the clones does not appear; measured against another copy, unresolved V genes explain less than half of the discrepancy, and the remainder lacks a known reason. For this sample the table gives tens of thousands of clones, of which 80% to 95% were detected only once. The ten most abundant clones make up less than 0.6% of the sample. The junction shows trimming of 4 bases on V and 0 bases on J, plus 8 bases between the germline ends. From the germline V gene (reference sequence), CDR1 is SGHKS and CDR2 is YYEKEE. The CDR3, from cysteine to phenylalanine, totals 15 residues. Only the CDR3 region is kept as DNA, spanning 45 bases read in frame from base 1.

The TCR comes from a female donor with multiple sclerosis, enrolled in a pregnancy study. The rearrangement combines TRBV5-5 with TRBJ2-6; the best D guess is TRBD2, with 6 bases matching. The sample consisted of CD4+ T cells from peripheral blood mononuclear cells, taken in the third trimester of pregnancy. At the DNA level, the sequence is TGTGCCAGCAGCGCCGGGGGCTCTGGGGCCAACGTCCTGACTTTC. Translated, it gives CASSAGGSGANVLTF.